The present entry profiles one T cell receptor beta chain with its context. Antigen specificity is unknown. This record belongs to a study of T-cell memory formation after mild COVID-19. Overall study results and limits: Pre-infection memory carried some responding clones, suggesting that cross-reactive memory joined.

TCRdb used MiXCR to reprocess the 5' RACE reads, holding one entry per CDR3 protein. The repertoire includes 250,000 or so distinct CDR3 sequences, approximately 19% of them detected once, and more than 20% sits in the top ten. The CDR3 contains 15 residues. CDR1 is SGHAT, CDR2 FQNNGV, per germline. Trimming removed 8 bases from V and 2 bases from J; junction bases left unmatched: 3. The chain uses TRBV11-2 and TRBJ2-3; TRBD2 aligns across 14 bases. Material: PBMCs or a T cell subset sorted from them (not recorded which). The clonotype comes from a man between 18 and 29 years old who had mild COVID-19 (a few samples of this study predate the infection). Cell type and time point are not known. CDR3 amino acids: CASGLAGGFTDTQYF. The CDR3 DNA is TGTGCCAGCGGACTAGCGGGGGGCTTCACAGATACGCAGTATTTT. The variable domain in full, with the rest retrieved from reference TRBV11-2 and TRBJ2-3, is EAGVAQSPRYKIIEKRQSVAFWCNPISGHATLYWYQQILGQGPKLLIQFQNNGVVDDSQLPKDRFSAERLKGVDSTLKIQPAKLEDSAVYLCASGLAGGFTDTQYFGPGTRLTVL.